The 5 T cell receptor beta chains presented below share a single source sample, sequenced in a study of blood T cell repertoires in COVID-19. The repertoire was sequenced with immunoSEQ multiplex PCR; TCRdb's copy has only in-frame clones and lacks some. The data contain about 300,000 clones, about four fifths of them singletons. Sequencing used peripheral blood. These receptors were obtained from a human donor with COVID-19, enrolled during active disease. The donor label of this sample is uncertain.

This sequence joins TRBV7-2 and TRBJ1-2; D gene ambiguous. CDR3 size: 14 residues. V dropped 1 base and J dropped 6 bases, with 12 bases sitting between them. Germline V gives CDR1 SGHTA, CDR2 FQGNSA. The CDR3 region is CASSLDPAGNGYTF. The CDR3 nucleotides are TGTGCCAGCAGCTTAGACCCGGCGGGGAATGGCTACACCTTC.

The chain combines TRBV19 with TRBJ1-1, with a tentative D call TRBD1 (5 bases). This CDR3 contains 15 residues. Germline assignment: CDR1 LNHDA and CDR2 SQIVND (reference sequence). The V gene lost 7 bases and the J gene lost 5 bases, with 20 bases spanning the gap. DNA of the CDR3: TGTGCCAGTATCCCGCGTTGGGGAGGGGAGACTGAAGCTTTCTTT. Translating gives CASIPRWGGETEAFF.

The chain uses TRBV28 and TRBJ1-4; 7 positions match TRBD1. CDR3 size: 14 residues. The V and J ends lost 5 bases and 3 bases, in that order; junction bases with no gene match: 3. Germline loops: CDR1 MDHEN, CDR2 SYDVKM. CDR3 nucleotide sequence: TGTGCCAGCAGTACCCAGGGGGCTAATGAAAAACTGTTTTTT. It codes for CASSTQGANEKLFF.

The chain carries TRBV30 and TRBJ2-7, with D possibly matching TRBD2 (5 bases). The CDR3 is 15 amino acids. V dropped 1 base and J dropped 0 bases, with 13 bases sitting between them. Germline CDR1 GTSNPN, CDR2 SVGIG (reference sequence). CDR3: CAWSGGSGSSYEQYF. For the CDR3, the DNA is TGTGCCTGGAGTGGGGGAAGCGGAAGCTCCTACGAGCAGTACTTC.

The CDR3 DNA is TGTGCCAGCAGCCGCAATTGGGTTGCCAGGGGTAACACTGAAGCTTTCTTT. It is translated as CASSRNWVARGNTEAFF. The genes are TRBV27 and TRBJ1-1; tentative D call: TRBD1 (6 bases). CDR1 is MNHEY, CDR2 SMNVEV, per germline (reference sequence). The CDR3 has 17 amino acids. V dropped 6 bases and J dropped 2 bases, with 22 bases sitting between them.